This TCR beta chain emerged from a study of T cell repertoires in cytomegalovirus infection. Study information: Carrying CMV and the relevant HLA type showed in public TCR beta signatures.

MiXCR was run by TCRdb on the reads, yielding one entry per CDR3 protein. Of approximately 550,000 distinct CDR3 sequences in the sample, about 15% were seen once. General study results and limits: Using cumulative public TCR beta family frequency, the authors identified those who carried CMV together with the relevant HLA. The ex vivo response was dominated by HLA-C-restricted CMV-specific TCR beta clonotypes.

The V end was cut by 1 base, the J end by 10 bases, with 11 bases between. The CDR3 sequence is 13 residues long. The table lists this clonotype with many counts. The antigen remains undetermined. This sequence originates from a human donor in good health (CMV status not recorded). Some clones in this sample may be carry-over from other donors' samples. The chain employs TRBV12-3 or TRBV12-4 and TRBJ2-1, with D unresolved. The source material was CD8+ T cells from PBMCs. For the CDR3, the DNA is TGTGCCAGCAGTTTAGAGCTATCCTCCGAGCAGTTCTTC. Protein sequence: CASSLELSSEQFF.